This TCR beta chain appears in the sequencing data of a study of brain T cells in children with intractable seizures. The CDR3 sequence is 16 residues long. The ends were cut back, 0 bases at V and 5 bases at J, with 16 bases in the middle. The V gene's germline CDR1 is WSHSY and CDR2 SAAADI. Overall study results and limits: Only CDR3 sequence similarity suggested viral specificity, without known HCMV serostatus.

As for this clone: The antigen remains undetermined.

Pre-surgery treatment included at least one anti-epileptic drug. The assay was immunoSEQ multiplex PCR, and TCRdb's table has in-frame clones only and misses some. The sample records approximately 110,000 clones, roughly 92% being singletons. This TCR was sampled from a boy under two years old with hemimegalencephaly and intractable seizures. The chain carries TRBV10-2 and TRBJ1-1; D is perhaps TRBD1 (6 bases). Sample: peripheral blood, taken at surgery. DNA for the CDR3: TGCGCCAGCAGTGAGTCAGCGGGGGCCACGGGGACTGAAGCTTTCTTT. This encodes CASSESAGATGTEAFF.